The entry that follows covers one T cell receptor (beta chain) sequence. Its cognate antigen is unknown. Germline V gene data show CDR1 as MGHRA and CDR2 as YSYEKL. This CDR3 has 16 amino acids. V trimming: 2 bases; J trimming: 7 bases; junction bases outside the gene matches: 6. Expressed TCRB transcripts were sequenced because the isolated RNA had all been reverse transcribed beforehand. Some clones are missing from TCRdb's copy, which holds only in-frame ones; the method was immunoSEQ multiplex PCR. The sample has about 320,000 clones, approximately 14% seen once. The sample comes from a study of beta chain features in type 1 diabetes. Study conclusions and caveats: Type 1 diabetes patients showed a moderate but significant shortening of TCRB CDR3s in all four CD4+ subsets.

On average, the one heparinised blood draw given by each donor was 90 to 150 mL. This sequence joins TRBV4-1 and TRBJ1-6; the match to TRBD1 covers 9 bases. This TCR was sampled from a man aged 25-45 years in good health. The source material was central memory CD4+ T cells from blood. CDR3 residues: CASSQSEQGANSPLHF. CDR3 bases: TGCGCCAGCAGCCAATCGGAACAGGGGGCGAATTCACCCCTCCACTTT.